Sequencing of this TCR beta chain was carried out in a study of CD8+CD57+ T cells in acquired aplastic anemia. Study as a whole: The average for DNA from sorted CD4+ and CD8+ cells was roughly 3 ug.

Patients chosen for sequencing had CD8+CD57+ cells that had expanded, as shown by flow cytometry. As a group, the patients uniformly had severe acquired aplastic anemia. No therapy was given to patients before blood sampling. The V gene's germline CDR1 is ENHRY and CDR2 SYGVKD. The CDR3 contains 13 residues. Trimming stripped 3 bases from V and 7 bases from J, with 11 bases between. By proportion, this clonotype is medium-sized (0.01 to 0.1%). Its antigen is unidentified. According to the study, genomic DNA was the template for TCR beta VDJ and CDR3 profiling. TCRdb re-called the reads through MiXCR, storing one row per CDR3 protein. The sample consists of some 180,000 distinct CDR3 sequences, 45% to 60% of them appearing once. Points from the study as a whole: Overlapping CD8+ CDR3 repertoires of patients and controls contained approximately 28 shared sequences.

This chain joins TRBV10-3 and TRBJ2-3, with D uncertain. The receptor was derived from a human donor with aplastic anemia. Sequencing was performed on sorted CD4+, CD8+, or CD8+CD57+ T cells (not recorded which) from PBMCs. The CDR3 nucleotides are TGTGCCATCAGTGAAGGGCAAGCTAATACGCAGTATTTT. Amino acids: CAISEGQANTQYF.